This T cell receptor (beta chain) was sequenced during a study of T cell repertoires in cytomegalovirus infection. Overall study: Selection of CMV epitopes for the study included recently identified HLA-C-restricted and well-studied HLA-B-restricted ones. Study-level findings and limits: Ex vivo, HLA-C-restricted CMV-specific TCR beta clonotypes prevailed over the rest of the response.

About this clonotype: Its target is unknown.

One entry per CDR3 protein, called by TCRdb with MiXCR from the reads. The table includes fewer than 650,000 distinct CDR3 sequences, around 40% detected once. Germline CDR1 is MNHNS and CDR2 is SASEGT. This CDR3 is 12 amino acids long. V shed 10 bases and J shed 4 bases, with 13 bases lying between them. Sample: cultured PBMCs, taken from culture after CMV antigen stimulation. The TCR comes from a human donor in good health (CMV status not recorded). Some clones in this sample may be carry-over from other donors' samples. This chain links TRBV6-1 with TRBJ1-2; weak D call: TRBD1 (5 bases). The CDR3 DNA reads TGTGCCACCCGGGACTCAAGCTATGGCTACACCTTC. Amino acids: CATRDSSYGYTF.